One sample yielded the 8 T cell receptor beta chains listed below, sequenced in a study of OX40 agonist ivuxolimab in advanced cancers. This table comes from immunoSEQ multiplex PCR, and its TCRdb copy is limited to in-frame clones, with some not included. Of more than 100,000 clones in the sample, just over 90% were seen once. The specimen comprised CD4+ or CD8+ T cells sorted from blood, sampled in a trial of the OX40 agonist ivuxolimab. These receptors came from an adult with an advanced solid tumor such as melanoma, head and neck, liver or kidney cancer.

The chain uses TRBV27 and TRBJ2-3; 11 bases fit TRBD2. The length of the CDR3 is 16 residues. Germline CDR1 reads MNHEY; CDR2 reads SMNVEV (reference sequence). V shed 8 bases, J shed 2 bases, and the junction held 9 bases outside the gene matches. The CDR3 protein is CASGYIAGGDTDTQYF. The CDR3 DNA sequence: TGTGCCAGCGGCTATATAGCGGGAGGGGACACAGATACGCAGTATTTT.

The genes are TRBV7-9 and TRBJ1-1; D uncertain. This CDR3 region has 13 residues. The V end lost 3 bases, the J end lost 5 bases, and 10 bases lay between the germline ends. CDR1 is SEHNR, CDR2 FQNEAQ, per germline (reference sequence). CDR3 loop: CASSFGLGTEAFF. CDR3 DNA: TGTGCCAGCAGCTTCGGCCTGGGGACTGAAGCTTTCTTT.

The chain links TRBV5-1 to TRBJ2-1; D remains ambiguous. This CDR3 contains 14 residues. The germline V gene has CDR1 SGHRS and CDR2 YFSETQ. The ends were cut back, 0 bases at V and 3 bases at J, with 7 bases in the middle. This CDR3 reads CASSLGAGYNEQFF. CDR3 sequence (DNA): TGCGCCAGCAGCTTGGGGGCAGGCTACAATGAGCAGTTCTTC.

V usage is TRBV7-2 and J usage is TRBJ2-7; the D is unclear. V lost 1 base to trimming and J lost 3 bases, with 10 bases between them. The CDR3 spans 14 residues. CDR1 SGHTA and CDR2 FQGNSA come from the germline V gene. The CDR3 sequence: CASSLGPYSYEQYF. The DNA for the CDR3 is TGTGCCAGCAGCTTAGGCCCCTACAGCTACGAGCAGTACTTC.

The CDR3 DNA is TGTGCCAGCAGCCCCAGATTCCAGCGGGGGGTTCAAGAGACCCAGTACTTC. Translating gives CASSPRFQRGVQETQYF. The chain carries TRBV7-2 and TRBJ2-5; TRBD2 matches 9 bases. This CDR3 is 17 amino acids long. Germline V gene sequence: CDR1 SGHTA, CDR2 FQGNSA. V was pared by 5 bases and J by 2 bases, with 12 bases of the junction left unmatched.

CDR3 sequence reads: CASSVGWGSSYEQYF. The CDR3 nucleotides read TGTGCCAGCAGCGTAGGTTGGGGGAGCTCCTACGAGCAGTACTTC. V gene TRBV9 combines with J gene TRBJ2-7; D assignment may be TRBD1 or TRBD2 (5 bases each). CDR1 SGDLS and CDR2 YYNGEE come from the germline V gene. The length of the CDR3 is 15 residues. V gave up 0 bases and J gave up 0 bases, with 10 bases separating them.

The chain links TRBV27 to TRBJ1-2, with 7 bases fitting TRBD1. Germline V gene sequence: CDR1 MNHEY, CDR2 SMNVEV (reference sequence). The CDR3 is made up of 16 amino acids. J lost 2 bases, V lost 6 bases, and 12 bases had no gene match. CDR3 amino acids: CASRPGTADSNYGYTF. The CDR3 coding sequence is TGTGCCAGCAGACCCGGGACAGCAGACTCGAACTATGGCTACACCTTC.

The CDR3 spells CASSLTSYEQYF. CDR3 sequence (DNA): TGTGCCAGCAGCTTAACCTCTTACGAGCAGTACTTC. The rearrangement joins TRBV7-9 to TRBJ2-7; D remains ambiguous. Germline V lookup: CDR1 SEHNR, CDR2 FQNEAQ (reference sequence). V was clipped by 2 bases and J by 4 bases, with 6 bases between them. This CDR3 contains 12 residues.